This T cell receptor (beta chain) derives from a study of blood T cells in healthy people across ages. Study-level results: It was the long-lived donors that had more naive CD4+ cells and higher diversity than aged donors.

Through a sample-barcoded 5' primer and a J-beta primer mix, a second PCR was run for roughly 7 to 11 cycles. MiXCR, run by TCRdb on the 5' RACE reads, gives a single entry per CDR3 protein. The sample consists of 1.5 million to 2 million distinct CDR3 sequences, about 50% of them appearing once. This clonotype was counted once. Its antigen is not identified. The TCR was taken from a woman in her 40s in good health. Sequenced sample: blood.

CDR3 protein: CASSVIGTSYEQYF. CDR3 nucleotide sequence: TGTGCCAGCAGCGTAATCGGGACTTCCTACGAGCAGTACTTC. The chain joins TRBV7-9 to TRBJ2-7, with a weak D call TRBD2 (6 bases). The ends were cut back, 5 bases at V and 1 base at J, with 12 bases in the middle. The CDR3 runs to 14 residues. The germline V gene has CDR1 SEHNR and CDR2 FQNEAQ (reference sequence).